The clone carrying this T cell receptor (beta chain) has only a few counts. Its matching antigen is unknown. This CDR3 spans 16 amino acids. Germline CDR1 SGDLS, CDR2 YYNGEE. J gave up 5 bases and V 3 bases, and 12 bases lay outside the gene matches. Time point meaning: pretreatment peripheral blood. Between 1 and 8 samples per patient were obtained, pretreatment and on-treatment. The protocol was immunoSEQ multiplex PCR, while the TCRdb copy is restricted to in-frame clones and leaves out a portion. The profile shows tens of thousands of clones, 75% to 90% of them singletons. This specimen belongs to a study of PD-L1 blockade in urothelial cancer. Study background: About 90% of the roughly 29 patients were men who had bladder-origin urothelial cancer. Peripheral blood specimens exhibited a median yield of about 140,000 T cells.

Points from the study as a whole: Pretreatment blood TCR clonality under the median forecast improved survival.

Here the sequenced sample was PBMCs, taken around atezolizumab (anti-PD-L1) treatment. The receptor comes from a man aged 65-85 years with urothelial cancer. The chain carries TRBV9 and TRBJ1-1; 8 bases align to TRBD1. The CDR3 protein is CASSDGTGKKGTEAFF. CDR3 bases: TGTGCCAGCAGCGACGGGACAGGCAAAAAAGGGACTGAAGCTTTCTTT.